Included here is one T cell receptor beta chain sequence, with context. A read error may account for a junction end that differs from germline. The data were obtained in a study of T cell changes during pregnancy in multiple sclerosis. Germline V gene sequence: CDR1 SQVTM, CDR2 ANQGSEA. The CDR3 is 14 amino acids. This table comes from immunoSEQ multiplex PCR, and its TCRdb copy is limited to in-frame clones, with some not included. The sample has tens of thousands of clones; over 80% are singletons. Sequenced material: CD4+ T cells from peripheral blood mononuclear cells, taken in the third trimester of pregnancy. This TCR came from a female donor in good health, enrolled as a control in a pregnancy study. The chain uses TRBV29-1 and TRBJ2-1, with 7 bases that match TRBD2. CDR3 DNA: TGCAGCGTTGTGGGGCTAGCGGAGTACACTGAGCAGTTCTTC. Translating it yields CSVVGLAEYTEQFF.